Listed here are 23 T cell receptor beta chains from one sample, sequenced in a study of OX40 agonist ivuxolimab in advanced cancers. Assay used: immunoSEQ multiplex PCR; TCRdb lists only in-frame clones, some missing. Here the sample spans tens of thousands of clones, 70% to 90% being singletons. Material: CD4+ or CD8+ T cells sorted from blood, obtained in a trial of the OX40 agonist ivuxolimab. The source is an adult with an advanced solid tumor such as melanoma, head and neck, liver or kidney cancer.

V usage is TRBV28 and J usage is TRBJ2-3; D not certain. The CDR3 is 11 residues long. V was shortened by 8 bases and J by 3 bases, with 6 bases between the two germline ends. Germline V lookup: CDR1 MDHEN, CDR2 SYDVKM. The CDR3: CASLRTDTQYF. CDR3 DNA sequence: TGTGCCAGCCTTAGAACAGATACGCAGTATTTT.

The CDR3 DNA reads as TGTGCCAGCAGCTCGGACGGATACGAGCAGTACGTC. Translated, it gives CASSSDGYEQYV. The chain joins TRBV11-2 to TRBJ2-7, with unresolved D. V gave up 4 bases and J gave up 4 bases, with 8 bases separating them. Germline CDR1 SGHAT, CDR2 FQNNGV. CDR3 length: 12 amino acids.

The chain carries TRBV7-8 and TRBJ2-1; TRBD2 aligns across 7 bases. Looked up from germline, CDR1 is SGHVS and CDR2 is FQNEAQ. The V and J ends lost 0 bases and 4 bases, in that order; junction bases with no gene match: 6. This CDR3 is 16 amino acids long. CDR3 loop: CASSLARDYGYNEQFF. CDR3 DNA: TGTGCCAGCAGCTTAGCCCGGGACTACGGATACAATGAGCAGTTCTTC.

The rearrangement uses TRBV27 and TRBJ2-3, with TRBD2 identical over 11 bases. The V gene end was trimmed by 7 bases and the J gene end by 4 bases; junction bases not matched to a gene: 10. The CDR3 is made up of 16 amino acids. From germline, CDR1 is MNHEY and CDR2 SMNVEV (reference sequence). The CDR3 DNA is TGTGCCAGCACCCCCTTTAGCGGGAGGGTCGCAGATACGCAGTATTTT. Translating it yields CASTPFSGRVADTQYF.

The chain links TRBV28 to TRBJ2-7; D remains unclear. CDR1 MDHEN and CDR2 SYDVKM come from the germline V gene. Trimming removed 2 bases at V and 2 bases at J, with 13 bases between. This CDR3 region has 15 residues. CDR3 nucleotide sequence: TGTGCCAGCAGTTTAACTCCCCTATCAACCTACGAGCAGTACTTC. It specifies CASSLTPLSTYEQYF.

This chain uses TRBV6-1 with TRBJ1-4; D might be TRBD1 (5 bases). Germline V gene lookup returns CDR1 MNHNS and CDR2 SASEGT. The CDR3 totals 18 residues. V was pared by 2 bases and J by 4 bases, with 20 bases between. The CDR3 DNA reads as TGTGCCAGCAGTGAAAAGCAGTACAGGTTGAGCGTTAATGAAAAACTGTTTTTT. Its translation: CASSEKQYRLSVNEKLFF.

The chain combines TRBV4-2 with TRBJ2-1; TRBD2 aligns across 8 bases. This CDR3 has 15 residues. Germline-derived CDR1 and CDR2 are LGHNA and YNFKEQ. Trimming cost V 3 bases and J 2 bases; bases outside gene matches: 3. CDR3 DNA sequence: TGTGCCAGCAGCCAGGTAGCGGGAACCTACAATGAGCAGTTCTTC. Amino acids: CASSQVAGTYNEQFF.

The rearrangement joins TRBV19 to TRBJ1-1, with TRBD1 matching 12 bases. V lost 1 base, J lost 4 bases, and 7 bases stayed unmatched. Germline V CDR1 and CDR2: LNHDA, SQIVND (reference sequence). The CDR3 covers 17 residues. The DNA for the CDR3 is TGTGCCAGTAGTATAGCCGGGACAGGGGGCGCGGGCACTGAAGCTTTCTTT. Residues: CASSIAGTGGAGTEAFF.

The V gene is TRBV5-6, the J gene TRBJ2-7, with D maybe TRBD2 (6 bases). The germline V gene encodes CDR1 SGHDT and CDR2 YYEEEE. This CDR3 comprises 14 residues. Deletions cut 0 bases from V and 3 bases from J, with 10 bases between. In nucleotides, the CDR3 is TGTGCCAGCAGCTTGGGGGTTAGCGGCTACGAGCAGTACGTC. Its translation: CASSLGVSGYEQYV.

J is TRBJ2-2 and V is TRBV28; 13 bases match TRBD2. V lost 5 bases and J lost 6; bases outside the gene matches: 6. The CDR3 is made up of 16 amino acids. Per germline, CDR1 MDHEN and CDR2 SYDVKM. CDR3 DNA: TGTGCCAGCAGTCCCCCACTAGCGGGAGGGCCCGGGGAGCTGTTTTTT. Encoded protein: CASSPPLAGGPGELFF.

This chain connects TRBV11-3 to TRBJ2-7; D unresolved. From germline, CDR1 is SGHNT and CDR2 YENEEA. The CDR3 loop spans 12 amino acids. Trimming took off 0 bases at V and 6 bases at J, with 6 bases between the two ends. The CDR3 DNA follows: TGTGCCAGCAGCTTAGATGGGCGCGAGCAGTACGTC. Amino acid sequence: CASSLDGREQYV.

The gene calls are TRBV7-9 and TRBJ1-2; TRBD1 matches 8 bases. This CDR3 region has 13 residues. Trimming took 6 bases from V and 8 from J; bases not matched to a gene: 8. Germline CDR1 and CDR2: SEHNR and FQNEAQ (reference sequence). CDR3 sequence: CASRNGQGRGYTF. The CDR3 coding sequence is TGTGCCAGCAGGAATGGACAGGGTAGAGGCTACACCTTC.

The chain recombines TRBV19 with TRBJ2-5; D not resolved. V was trimmed by 5 bases and J by 4 bases, leaving 14 bases between them. Germline assignment: CDR1 LNHDA and CDR2 SQIVND (reference sequence). The CDR3 covers 14 residues. CDR3 amino acids: CASSVWGRAETQYF. The CDR3 DNA follows: TGTGCCAGTAGTGTCTGGGGTCGCGCAGAGACCCAGTACTTC. Full variable domain (remainder filled in from reference TRBV19 and TRBJ2-5): DGGITQSPKYLFRKEGQNVTLSCEQNLNHDAMYWYRQDPGQGLRLIYYSQIVNDFQKGDIAEGYSVSREKKESFPLTVTSAQKNPTAFYLCASSVWGRAETQYFGPGTRLLVL.

The rearrangement joins TRBV21-1 to TRBJ2-7; no DNA check was done on the table's D call, TRBD2. TRBV21-1 is given as a pseudogene. The CDR3 is 16 amino acids. The CDR3, as DNA: TGTGCCAGCAGCAAAGTCACAGCTAGCGGCACCTACGAGCAGTACGTC. It is translated as CASSKVTASGTYEQYV.

This clone has a handful of counts. DNA for the CDR3: TGTGCCAGCAGTGGGGCTGACAGGGGTGTCCATGAGCAGTTCTTC. Translated: CASSGADRGVHEQFF. The genes are TRBV2 and TRBJ2-1; 8 bases are shared with TRBD1. CDR3 length: 15 residues. CDR1 and CDR2 (germline): SNHLY, FYNNEI. J lost 8 bases, V lost 4 bases, and 10 bases had no gene match.

This chain connects TRBV10-3 to TRBJ1-5, with TRBD1 identical over 8 bases. The ends lost 2 bases at V and 6 bases at J; junction bases unmatched: 6. Germline CDR1 and CDR2: ENHRY and SYGVKD. The CDR3 spans 15 residues. CDR3 region: CAISEEDRVGQPQHF. The CDR3 DNA reads as TGTGCCATCAGTGAGGAGGACAGGGTTGGTCAGCCCCAGCATTTT.

DNA of the CDR3: TGTGCCAGCACCTTGGACCCGAGCTCCTACAATGAGCAGTTCTTC. This translates into CASTLDPSSYNEQFF. V and J are TRBV28 and TRBJ2-1; no definite D call. Germline V lookup: CDR1 MDHEN, CDR2 SYDVKM. The V end lost 7 bases, the J end lost 0 bases, and 13 bases lay between the germline ends. This CDR3 spans 15 amino acids. Using reference TRBV28 and TRBJ2-1 for the parts outside the CDR3, the full variable domain is DVKVTQSSRYLVKRTGEKVFLECVQDMDHENMFWYRQDPGLGLRLIYFSYDVKMKEKGDIPEGYSVSREKKERFSLILESASTNQTSMYLCASTLDPSSYNEQFFGPGTRLTVL.

The chain links TRBV7-9 to TRBJ2-1, with D possibly being TRBD2 (5 bases). Germline CDR1 reads SEHNR; CDR2 reads FQNEAQ (reference sequence). Trimming stripped 3 bases from V and 8 bases from J, with 14 bases between. This CDR3 region has 14 residues. Written as DNA, the CDR3 is TGTGCCAGCAGCTTGGGAAGGGAGCCGTATGAGCAGTTCTTC. Amino acids: CASSLGREPYEQFF.

V and J are TRBV28 and TRBJ1-1; no reliable D call. The CDR3 length is 13 residues. Germline CDR1 and CDR2: MDHEN and SYDVKM. The V gene lost 0 bases and the J gene lost 3 bases, with 5 bases spanning the gap. The CDR3 nucleotides read TGTGCCAGCAGTTTATGGGGGTACACTGAAGCTTTCTTT. Its protein is CASSLWGYTEAFF.

This clone was counted a single time. This sequence joins TRBV6-1 and TRBJ2-7; 7 bases are shared with TRBD1. Germline CDR1 is MNHNS and CDR2 is SASEGT. V trimming: 3 bases; J trimming: 3 bases; junction bases outside the gene matches: 8. This CDR3 comprises 15 residues. CDR3 bases: TGTGCCAGCAGTGACCCGGGACAGACGTTCTACGAGCAGTACTTC. Its translation is CASSDPGQTFYEQYF.

The genes are TRBV19 and TRBJ1-2; D gene ambiguous. The germline V and J ends were trimmed by 5 bases and 3 bases, with 13 bases remaining between them. The CDR3 has 14 amino acids. In germline, CDR1 is LNHDA, CDR2 SQIVND (reference sequence). The CDR3 coding sequence is TGTGCCAGTAGTCTCCCTTCGTATGACTATGGCTACACCTTC. Residues: CASSLPSYDYGYTF.

As regards this clone: The junction departs from the called germline gene at one end, perhaps through a read error. The chain couples TRBV27 to TRBJ2-7; TRBD2 agrees at 8 bases. Germline CDR1 MNHEY, CDR2 SMNVEV (reference sequence). This CDR3 spans 15 amino acids. CDR3 in DNA: TGTGCCAGCAGTTTACTAAGCGGGAGCTCCGACGAGCAGTACTTC. Encoded protein: CASSLLSGSSDEQYF.

The CDR3 protein is CASSLLGLAGVGNEQFF. The CDR3 nucleotides read TGTGCCAGCAGTTTACTTGGACTAGCGGGAGTCGGGAATGAGCAGTTCTTC. The chain recombines TRBV27 with TRBJ2-1; the match to TRBD2 covers 13 bases. CDR1 is MNHEY and CDR2 is SMNVEV in the germline V gene (reference sequence). Trimming took 2 bases from V and 7 from J; bases not matched to a gene: 8. The CDR3 length is 17 residues.